This T cell receptor (beta chain) is drawn from a study of preoperative IRX-2 immunotherapy in early breast cancer. This clone appeared a single time. Trimming took 6 bases from V and 5 from J, leaving 22 bases between them. Germline V gives CDR1 LNHDA, CDR2 SQIVND (reference sequence). The CDR3 consists of 16 residues. Here immunoSEQ multiplex PCR was the method, and the copy in TCRdb shows in-frame clones only, minus some. The table includes about 98,000 clones, 86% detected once. The treatment: preoperative locoregional IRX-2 cytokine immunotherapy. This TCR came from a human donor with breast cancer. The chain links TRBV19 to TRBJ2-5, with a tentative D call TRBD1 (6 bases). The sample was tumor tissue, taken after IRX-2 immunotherapy. In DNA, the CDR3 is TGTGCCAGTAGCCCAGGACAGCCGAGCGCCTCGGAGACCCAGTACTTC. Translating gives CASSPGQPSASETQYF.